The rows below give T cell receptor beta chains drawn from one sample of a study of blood T cell repertoires in COVID-19. The method was immunoSEQ multiplex PCR; TCRdb's version includes in-frame clones alone and lacks a portion of them. This repertoire shows some 180,000 clones, approximately 79% found once; its top ten account for roughly 14%. Material: peripheral blood. These receptors were collected from a man aged 50-60 years who had recovered from COVID-19. Both conserved end residues are trimmed from each CDR3. The order of the fields is V gene, J gene, CDR3 protein.

>TRBV5-1|TRBJ1-1
ASSLGPRTGGGFSEAF
>TRBV5-6|TRBJ2-2
ASSSSGQGVAGELF
>TRBV7-2|TRBJ2-1
ASSFELEDEQF
>TRBV2|TRBJ2-1
ASSEPGGAYNEQF
>TRBV6-5|TRBJ2-7
ASGQDRHSYEQY
>TRBV19|TRBJ1-5
ASSIASTGNQPQH
>TRBV6-6|TRBJ1-4
ASSYNTEKLF
>TRBV27|TRBJ2-1
ASSLELAANEQF
>TRBV11-3|TRBJ2-1
ASSFGGRARGEQF
>TRBV21-1|TRBJ1-5
ASSRASGQPQH
>TRBV12-2|TRBJ2-7
ASRRTSGRAFYEQY
>TRBV5-4|TRBJ1-2
ASRPDISANYGYT
>TRBV15|TRBJ2-1
ATSNLGTGVFPEQF
>TRBV21-1|TRBJ1-5
ASRDRDNQPQH
>TRBV19|TRBJ1-5
ASSRPTGNQPQH
>TRBV9|TRBJ2-7
ASSVGGRLSYEQY
>TRBV28|TRBJ1-6
ASRDRINSPLH
>TRBV27|TRBJ1-2
ASSLSTGGYGYT
>TRBV4-3|TRBJ2-7
ASSQSGSEYEQY
>TRBV4-3|TRBJ2-6
ASSQDSSGSGANVLT
>TRBV7-2|TRBJ2-7
ASSLASRGTAEQY
>TRBV27|TRBJ2-7
ASSKTTGLLYEQY
>TRBV30|TRBJ2-2
AWRGQYTGELF
>TRBV19|TRBJ1-3
ASRRGNSGNTIY
>TRBV7-9|TRBJ2-2
ASSPEAGLNTGELF
>TRBV10-3|TRBJ2-7
AISESGPSYEQY
>TRBV18|TRBJ2-7
ASSPPSPADEQY
>TRBV7-3|TRBJ2-6
ASSLTRVSGANVLT
>TRBV3-1/TRBV3-2|TRBJ2-7
ASSQDLPGTSGGSYEQY
>TRBV27|TRBJ1-2
ASSLTGTSYGYT
>TRBV7-7|TRBJ2-2
ASSLALAGEIPGELF
>TRBV20-1|TRBJ1-6
SASSQGGGSPLH
>TRBV29-1|TRBJ1-2
SVSGGNYGYT
>TRBV7-3|TRBJ2-2
ASSLNAGYTGELF
>TRBV29-1|TRBJ2-5
SVVQLRGIGQGTQY
>TRBV7-3|TRBJ2-3
ASSPRAGGGADTQY
>TRBV7-3|TRBJ2-1
ASRTSGRDNEQF
>TRBV6-5|TRBJ2-7
ASSYSNGPYEQY
>TRBV7-9|TRBJ2-1
ASSLARGGNEQF
>TRBV10-3|TRBJ1-2
AISADRESGYT
>TRBV30|TRBJ2-7
AWSVSGFYEQY
>TRBV6-5|TRBJ2-1
ASSYSSPGHEQF
>TRBV7-3|TRBJ2-7
ASSLQGGTYEQY
>TRBV28|TRBJ2-6
ASSIQGYSGANVLT
>TRBV19|TRBJ2-3
ASSMSLAGGGDTQY
>TRBV12-2|TRBJ2-7
ASRLAPLSLDRGRTLLYEQY
>TRBV7-3|TRBJ1-2
ASSLTSFGVGYT
>TRBV4-2|TRBJ2-7
ASSLRTRDEQY
>TRBV2|TRBJ2-5
ASSVGLAVLGTQY
>TRBV6-6|TRBJ1-2
ASSRQGWYGYT
>TRBV19|TRBJ1-4
ASVRQSGATNEKLF
>TRBV12-5|TRBJ2-1
ASGLSRTSGGTYNEQF
>TRBV7-3|TRBJ2-5
ASSLDRGETQY
>TRBV7-3|TRBJ2-7
ASSLDGFAREQY
>TRBV10-3|TRBJ1-1
AISELGGDTEAF
>TRBV19|TRBJ1-1
ASSKGQGRNTEAF
>TRBV9|TRBJ2-1
ASSAYRDEQF
>TRBV25-1|TRBJ2-1
ASSFGGYEQF